The source of this T cell receptor (beta chain) is a study of blood T cell repertoires in COVID-19 (dated by TCRdb to 2020 to 2022). Notes on the research overall: The collaborator samples originated in the United States, Italy and Spain and spanned the acute and convalescent phases of COVID-19. The material from the prospective study consisted of cDNA or gDNA derived from T cells, B-cell-depleted T cells, or PBMCs. Nearly every sample came with metadata listing a de-identified subject ID, COVID-19 status, age in years and sex. Subjects who had been exposed to COVID-19, were actively infected with it, or had recovered from it provided the deeply sampled blood TCRbeta repertoires that made up the dataset. The samples were drawn from two sources: the first 160 participants of the ongoing ImmuneRACE study, and 950 to 1,500 subjects contributed by 6 global collaborators. Where available, HLA class I and class II types were taken from metadata supplied by the sample provider and were not determined by assay-based typing. The repertoires were released in a freely available public database meant as a resource for research on the immune response to SARS-CoV-2.

About this clone itself: Its antigen is currently not known. The input lacks base qualities; no much larger clone sits a single base away.

TCRbeta CDR3 regions were amplified from genomic DNA by means of the immunoSEQ Assay, a bias-controlled multiplex PCR. Turning to the authors' computational methods: Nucleated cell counts per sample were estimated from amplification of reference gene primers within the assay. Sequence reads were collapsed and filtered to measure the absolute abundance of every unique TCRbeta CDR3 rearrangement. For each sample, productive Simpson clonality was calculated by taking the square root of Simpson's diversity index across productive rearrangements. The immuneACCESS repertoire file appears here via TCRdb, limited to in-frame rearrangements. These files lack a portion of the clones; in checked studies, under half of the deficit traces to unresolved V genes, and the cause of the others is not known. V and J calls and clone size are copied from that table; D and trimming were computed from the DNA. The sample table shows under 300,000 clones, and approximately 91% are seen once. Roughly 0.8% of the sample goes to the ten largest clones.

Measured from the cysteine to the phenylalanine, the CDR3 is 15 residues long. The DNA shown is the 45-base CDR3, in frame from base 1. CDR1 is given as SGHNT and CDR2 as YENEEA, both from the germline V gene. The germline ends are 15 bases apart after V is trimmed by 5 bases and J by 1 base. Each collaborating institution followed its own protocols to collect whole blood in K2EDTA tubes. For TCRbeta analysis, collaborators shipped samples in one of three forms: frozen whole blood, isolated PBMCs, or DNA extracted from either of those sample types. Beyond this particular receptor, the publication reports: Clinical and demographic metadata were provided uncurated, with the amount varying by source and participant.

This TCR was recovered from a woman aged 25 to 45 with acute or convalescent COVID-19. Specimen: peripheral blood. The chain uses TRBV11-3 and TRBJ2-7, with an unclear D gene assignment. The sequenced DNA is TGTGCCAGCAGCCCAAGAGACTCAAGGTCCTACGAGCAGTACTTC. This codes for CASSPRDSRSYEQYF.